The 5 T cell receptor beta chains listed next were all sequenced from one sample in a study of OX40 agonist ivuxolimab in advanced cancers. Profiling relied on immunoSEQ multiplex PCR, and the TCRdb table lists in-frame clones only, not all of them. Among 90,000 to 100,000 clones, less than 90% were seen once, and the ten largest hold about 0.8%. The specimen was CD4+ or CD8+ T cells sorted from blood, collected in a trial of the OX40 agonist ivuxolimab. The receptor set was obtained from an adult with an advanced solid tumor such as melanoma, head and neck, liver or kidney cancer.

J is TRBJ1-3 and V is TRBV6-6; D remains ambiguous. CDR3 length: 12 residues. The V gene's germline CDR1 is MNHNY and CDR2 SVGAGI (reference sequence). Trimming took 4 bases from V and 2 from J, leaving 3 bases between them. The CDR3: CASSSAGNTIYF. The CDR3 DNA follows: TGTGCCAGCAGTTCCGCTGGAAACACCATATATTTT.

The rearrangement uses TRBV5-4 and TRBJ2-3; D is unresolved. The CDR3 totals 17 residues. V lost 4 bases and J lost 1, with 19 bases in between. Germline loops: CDR1 SGHNT, CDR2 YYREEE (reference sequence). In DNA, the CDR3 is TGTGCCAGCAGCCGCGAACAGTTTGGTTCTGGCACAGATACGCAGTATTTT. Amino acid sequence: CASSREQFGSGTDTQYF.

The chain links TRBV7-2 to TRBJ2-5; 7 bases line up with TRBD1. This CDR3 is built from 12 residues. J gave up 11 bases and V 5 bases, and 8 bases lay outside the gene matches. Germline CDR1 reads SGHTA; CDR2 reads FQGNSA. Here the CDR3 reads CASSIDRVRQYF. CDR3 DNA: TGTGCCAGCAGCATCGACAGGGTCAGGCAGTACTTC.

The rearrangement joins TRBV5-4 to TRBJ2-1; no definite D call. Trimming stripped 4 bases from V and 7 bases from J, with 6 bases between. This CDR3 has 11 amino acids. CDR1 and CDR2 from the germline V gene are SGHNT and YYREEE (reference sequence). The CDR3 region has the DNA TGTGCCAGCAGCCAAGTTAATGAGCAGTTCTTC. It specifies CASSQVNEQFF. The full variable domain, in which reference TRBV5-4 and TRBJ2-1 provide the parts outside the CDR3, is ETGVTQSPTHLIKTRGQQVTLRCSSQSGHNTVSWYQQALGQGPQFIFQYYREEENGRGNFPPRFSGLQFPNYSSELNVNALELDDSALYLCASSQVNEQFFGPGTRLTVL.

CDR3 in DNA: TGCGCCAGCAGCTTGATAGGGAGCGGGGATACGCAGTATTTT. Encoded protein: CASSLIGSGDTQYF. The gene calls are TRBV5-1 and TRBJ2-3; D might be TRBD2 (6 bases). The germline V gene has CDR1 SGHRS and CDR2 YFSETQ. V was clipped by 1 base and J by 6 bases, with 12 bases between them. This CDR3 region has 14 residues.